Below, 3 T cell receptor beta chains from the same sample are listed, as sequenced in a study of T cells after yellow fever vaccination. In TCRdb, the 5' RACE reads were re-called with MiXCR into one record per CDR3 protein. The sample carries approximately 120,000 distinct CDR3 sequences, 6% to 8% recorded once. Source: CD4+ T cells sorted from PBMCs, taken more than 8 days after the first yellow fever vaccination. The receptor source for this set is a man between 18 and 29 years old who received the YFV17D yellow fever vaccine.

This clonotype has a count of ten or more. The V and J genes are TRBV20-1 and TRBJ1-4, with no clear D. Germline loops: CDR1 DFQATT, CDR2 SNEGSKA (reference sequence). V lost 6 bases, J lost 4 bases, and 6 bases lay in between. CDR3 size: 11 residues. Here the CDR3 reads CSARINEKLFF. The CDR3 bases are TGCAGTGCGCGGATTAATGAAAAACTGTTTTTT.

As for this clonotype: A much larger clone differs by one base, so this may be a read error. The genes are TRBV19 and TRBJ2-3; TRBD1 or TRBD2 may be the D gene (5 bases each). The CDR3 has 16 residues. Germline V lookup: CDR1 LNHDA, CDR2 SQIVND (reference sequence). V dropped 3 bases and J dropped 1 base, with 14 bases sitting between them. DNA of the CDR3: TGTGCCAGTAGTATGGGGGTCATGTCGGGCACAGATACGCAGTATTTT. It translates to CASSMGVMSGTDTQYF.

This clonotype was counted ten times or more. CDR3 in amino acids: CASMLEQGSSYNSPLHF. CDR3 DNA: TGTGCCAGCATGTTGGAGCAAGGGAGCTCCTATAATTCACCCCTCCACTTT. The gene calls are TRBV2 and TRBJ1-6; D ambiguous. This CDR3 contains 17 residues. Looked up from germline, CDR1 is SNHLY and CDR2 is FYNNEI. The V end lost 7 bases, the J end lost 0 bases, and 16 bases lay between the germline ends.